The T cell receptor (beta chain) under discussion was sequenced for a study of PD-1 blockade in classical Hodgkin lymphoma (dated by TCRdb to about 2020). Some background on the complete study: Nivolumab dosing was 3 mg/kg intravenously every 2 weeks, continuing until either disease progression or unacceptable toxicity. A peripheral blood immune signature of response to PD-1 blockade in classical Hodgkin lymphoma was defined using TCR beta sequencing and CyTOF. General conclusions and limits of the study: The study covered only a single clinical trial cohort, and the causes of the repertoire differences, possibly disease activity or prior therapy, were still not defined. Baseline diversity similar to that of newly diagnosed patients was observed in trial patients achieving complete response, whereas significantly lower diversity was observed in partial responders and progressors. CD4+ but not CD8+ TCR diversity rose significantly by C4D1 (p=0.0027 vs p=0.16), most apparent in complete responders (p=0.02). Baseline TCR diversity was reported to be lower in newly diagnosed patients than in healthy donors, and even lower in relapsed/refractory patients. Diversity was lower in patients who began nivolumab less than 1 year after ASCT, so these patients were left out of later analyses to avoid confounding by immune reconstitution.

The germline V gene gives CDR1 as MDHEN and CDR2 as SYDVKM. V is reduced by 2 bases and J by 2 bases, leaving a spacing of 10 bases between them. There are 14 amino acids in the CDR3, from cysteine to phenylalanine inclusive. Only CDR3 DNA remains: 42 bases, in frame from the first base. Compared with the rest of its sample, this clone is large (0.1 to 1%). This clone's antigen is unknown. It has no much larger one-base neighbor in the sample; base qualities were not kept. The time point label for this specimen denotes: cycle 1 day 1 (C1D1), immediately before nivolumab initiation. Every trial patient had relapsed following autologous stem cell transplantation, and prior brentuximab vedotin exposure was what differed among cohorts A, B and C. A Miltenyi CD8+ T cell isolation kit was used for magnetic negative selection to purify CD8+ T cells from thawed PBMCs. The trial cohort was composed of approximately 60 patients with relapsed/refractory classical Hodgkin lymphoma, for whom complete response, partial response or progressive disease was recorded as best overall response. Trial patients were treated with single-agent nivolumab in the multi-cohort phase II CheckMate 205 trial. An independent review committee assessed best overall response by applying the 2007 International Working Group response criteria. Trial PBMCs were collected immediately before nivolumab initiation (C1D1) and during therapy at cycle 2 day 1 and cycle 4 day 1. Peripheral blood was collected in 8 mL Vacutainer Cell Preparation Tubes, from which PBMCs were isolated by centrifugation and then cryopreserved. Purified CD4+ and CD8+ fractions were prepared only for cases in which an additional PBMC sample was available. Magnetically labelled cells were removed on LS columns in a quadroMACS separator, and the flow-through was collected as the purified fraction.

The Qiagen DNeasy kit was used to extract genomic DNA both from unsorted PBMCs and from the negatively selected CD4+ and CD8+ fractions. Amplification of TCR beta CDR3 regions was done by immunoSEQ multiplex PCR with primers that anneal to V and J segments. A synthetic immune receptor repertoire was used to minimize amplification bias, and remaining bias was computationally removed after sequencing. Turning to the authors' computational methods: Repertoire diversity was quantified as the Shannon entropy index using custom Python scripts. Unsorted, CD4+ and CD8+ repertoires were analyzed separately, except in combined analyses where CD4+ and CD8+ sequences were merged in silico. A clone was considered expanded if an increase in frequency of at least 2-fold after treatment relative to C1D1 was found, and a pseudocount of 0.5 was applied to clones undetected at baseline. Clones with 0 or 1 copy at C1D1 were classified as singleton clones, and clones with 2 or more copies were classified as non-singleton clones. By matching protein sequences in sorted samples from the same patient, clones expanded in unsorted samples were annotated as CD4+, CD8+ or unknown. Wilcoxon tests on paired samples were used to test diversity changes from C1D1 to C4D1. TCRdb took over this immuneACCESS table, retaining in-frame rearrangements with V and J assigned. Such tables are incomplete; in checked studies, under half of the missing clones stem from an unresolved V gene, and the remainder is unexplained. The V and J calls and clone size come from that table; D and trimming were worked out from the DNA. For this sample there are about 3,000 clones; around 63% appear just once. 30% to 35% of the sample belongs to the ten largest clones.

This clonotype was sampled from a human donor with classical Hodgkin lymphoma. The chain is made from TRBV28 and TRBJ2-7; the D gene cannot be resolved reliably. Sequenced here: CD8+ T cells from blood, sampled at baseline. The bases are TGTGCCAGCAGTTTAGGGCACGGACCCTACGAGCAGTACTTC. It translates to CASSLGHGPYEQYF.